This is a list of T cell receptor beta chains from one sample in a study of shared T cell receptors in the human thymus. Here immunoSEQ multiplex PCR was the method, and the copy in TCRdb shows in-frame clones only, minus some. Of about 660,000 clones in the sample, roughly 90% were seen once. The same data also contributed to another study, on human thymus T cells.

The material sequenced was thymocytes. The receptor source for this set is a boy in the first two years of life with a congenital heart defect. Both conserved end residues are part of each CDR3. A D gene is named only where the DNA matches it firmly.

V gene	D gene	J gene	CDR3 length	CDR3 protein
TRBV14	-	TRBJ2-7	15	CASSQGPTASYEQYF
TRBV19	TRBD2	TRBJ2-7	15	CASSILAGVKNEQYF
TRBV6-1	TRBD1	TRBJ1-5	15	CASRNDREVDQPQHF
TRBV9	TRBD1	TRBJ2-2	17	CASSFRQGPFGTGELFF
TRBV27	-	TRBJ2-7	13	CASSSGYPYEQYF
TRBV6-5	TRBD1	TRBJ2-2	15	CASSSWTGNTGELFF
TRBV6-5	-	TRBJ1-2	14	CASSYSRQNYGYTF
TRBV27	TRBD1	TRBJ1-4	15	CASSLSRGVREKLFF
TRBV29-1	TRBD1	TRBJ2-1	15	CSVPKDRESYNEQFF
TRBV4-1	TRBD2	TRBJ2-7	15	CASLNLAGGKYEQYF
TRBV27	-	TRBJ2-1	15	CASSFPGLTYNEQFF
TRBV25-1	TRBD2	TRBJ2-7	14	CASSEASGSHEQYF
TRBV29-1	TRBD1	TRBJ2-5	16	CSVEVGLTGDQETQYF
TRBV20-1	-	TRBJ1-2	11	CSARDGGDYTF
TRBV4-1	TRBD2	TRBJ2-1	20	CASSQTVLAGAQLMGNEQFF
TRBV28	TRBD1	TRBJ2-7	15	CASSPPDRGPGEQYF
TRBV4-3	-	TRBJ1-2	17	CASSQDMPRGDYYGYTF
TRBV27	-	TRBJ2-7	16	CASSSSRPGLHYEQYF
TRBV7-2	TRBD1	TRBJ1-2	15	CASSVPDRVPYGYTF
TRBV30	TRBD2	TRBJ2-7	16	CAWRDLAGAGSYEQYF
TRBV5-4	-	TRBJ1-2	14	CASSLGHTQGGYTF
TRBV15	TRBD2	TRBJ2-4	17	CATSRGASGRTKNIQYF
TRBV25-1	TRBD2	TRBJ2-1	16	CASSASLAGPYNEQFF
TRBV7-2	-	TRBJ1-5	15	CASSLGLWASQPQHF
TRBV7-4	-	TRBJ1-5	12	CASNLVRQPQHF
TRBV7-3	TRBD1	TRBJ2-1	16	CASSPNPRGLYNEQFF